The 18 T cell receptor beta chains below all came from one sample that was sequenced in a study of cytomegalovirus exposure and HLA in healthy donors. The primer mix had 60 Vbeta and 13 Jbeta primers. TCRdb keeps only in-frame clones here, not all; method: immunoSEQ multiplex PCR. The data contain roughly 120,000 clones, roughly three fifths of them seen just once; the ten biggest clones take up 8.5% to 9.5%. The sequenced sample consisted of PBMCs. These receptors were obtained from a woman between 35 and 50 years old in good health and CMV-seropositive.

This sequence joins TRBV5-1 and TRBJ2-2, with 7 bases that match TRBD2. Germline V CDR1 and CDR2: SGHRS, YFSETQ. The junction had 3 bases not matched to a gene; V was cut back by 0 bases and J by 4 bases. This CDR3 is built from 15 residues. The CDR3 bases are TGCGCCAGCAGCTTGGCAGCGGGACGCACCGGGGAGCTGTTTTTT. It yields the protein CASSLAAGRTGELFF. Full variable domain (outside the CDR3, taken from reference TRBV5-1 and TRBJ2-2): KAGVTQTPRYLIKTRGQQVTLSCSPISGHRSVSWYQQTPGQGLQFLFEYFSETQRNKGNFPGRFSGRQFSNSRSEMNVSTLELGDSALYLCASSLAAGRTGELFFGEGSRLTVL.

The chain carries TRBV25-1 and TRBJ2-5; 9 nucleotides align to TRBD2. The CDR3 runs 15 residues. The germline gives CDR1 MGHDK, CDR2 SYGVNS. V lost 2 bases, J lost 1 base, and 2 bases stayed unmatched. CDR3 bases: TGTGCCAGCAGTGAACTAGCGGGGATCCAAGAGACCCAGTACTTC. It codes for CASSELAGIQETQYF.

The chain couples TRBV5-1 to TRBJ2-2; 7 bases are a match to TRBD1. V lost 3 bases to trimming and J lost 1 base; unmatched junction nucleotides: 3. There are 15 residues in the CDR3. Germline V gene lookup returns CDR1 SGHRS and CDR2 YFSETQ. CDR3 sequence (DNA): TGCGCCAGCAGCTGGCGGACAGGGAACACCGGGGAGCTGTTTTTT. Translated: CASSWRTGNTGELFF. Combining the CDR3 with reference TRBV5-1 and TRBJ2-2 gives the whole variable domain KAGVTQTPRYLIKTRGQQVTLSCSPISGHRSVSWYQQTPGQGLQFLFEYFSETQRNKGNFPGRFSGRQFSNSRSEMNVSTLELGDSALYLCASSWRTGNTGELFFGEGSRLTVL.

This rearrangement joins TRBV5-1 to TRBJ2-3, with 13 positions matching TRBD2. The CDR3 consists of 16 residues. V lost 2 bases and J lost 4; bases outside the gene matches: 4. The germline V gene encodes CDR1 SGHRS and CDR2 YFSETQ. DNA of the CDR3: TGCGCCAGCAGCTTACTAGCGGGAGGGCCGTCAGATACGCAGTATTTT. The encoded protein is CASSLLAGGPSDTQYF. The full variable domain, completed using reference TRBV5-1 and TRBJ2-3, is KAGVTQTPRYLIKTRGQQVTLSCSPISGHRSVSWYQQTPGQGLQFLFEYFSETQRNKGNFPGRFSGRQFSNSRSEMNVSTLELGDSALYLCASSLLAGGPSDTQYFGPGTRLTVL.

This clone has just a few counts. The chain recombines TRBV4-1 with TRBJ1-5; 10 bases match TRBD1. With V trimmed by 2 bases and J by 4 bases, 2 bases remained unmatched. The CDR3 spans 15 residues. Germline lookup yields CDR1 MGHRA and CDR2 YSYEKL. The CDR3 sequence: CASSQPGQGNQPQHF. CDR3 in DNA: TGCGCCAGCAGCCAACCGGGACAGGGGAATCAGCCCCAGCATTTT.

The chain links TRBV9 to TRBJ2-3; D gene uncertain. From germline, CDR1 is SGDLS and CDR2 YYNGEE. The V gene lost 3 bases and the J gene lost 6 bases, with 8 bases spanning the gap. The CDR3 runs to 12 residues. This chain's CDR3 is CASSGGVDTQYF. The DNA of the CDR3 is TGTGCCAGCAGCGGAGGAGTGGATACGCAGTATTTT.

This clone was observed a handful of times. The chain uses TRBV7-9 and TRBJ1-2; D is undetermined. Germline V gene sequence: CDR1 SEHNR, CDR2 FQNEAQ (reference sequence). This CDR3 is 13 amino acids long. V shed 5 bases and J shed 6 bases, with 13 bases lying between them. The CDR3 loop reads CASSHLERDGYTF. The CDR3 DNA follows: TGTGCCAGCAGCCATCTTGAACGGGATGGCTACACCTTC. The whole variable domain, remainder taken from reference TRBV7-9 and TRBJ1-2, is DTGVSQNPRHKITKRGQNVTFRCDPISEHNRLYWYRQTLGQGPEFLTYFQNEAQLEKSRLLSDRFSAERPKGSFSTLEIQRTEQGDSAMYLCASSHLERDGYTFGSGTRLTVV.

The J gene is TRBJ2-7, the V gene TRBV12-5; tentative D call: TRBD2 (6 bases). Trimming stripped 5 bases from V and 3 bases from J, with 14 bases between. There are 14 residues in the CDR3. Germline loops: CDR1 LGHNT, CDR2 FRNRAP. The CDR3 here is CASGLGTLLYEQYF. The CDR3 DNA follows: TGTGCTAGTGGTCTTGGGACTCTCCTCTACGAGCAGTACTTC.

The chain combines TRBV4-1 with TRBJ2-7; 8 positions match TRBD2. Germline trimming cut 0 bases from V and 2 bases from J; bases unmatched to any gene: 3. Germline loops: CDR1 MGHRA, CDR2 YSYEKL. CDR3 size: 15 residues. The CDR3 here is CASSQDGTRTYEQYF. CDR3 nucleotide sequence: TGCGCCAGCAGCCAAGACGGGACTAGAACCTACGAGCAGTACTTC.

The rearrangement joins TRBV5-8 to TRBJ2-5; D is possibly TRBD1 (5 bases). The CDR3 covers 16 residues. Germline-derived CDR1 and CDR2 are SGHTS and YDEGEE. V shed 1 base and J shed 4 bases, with 17 bases lying between them. The CDR3 region is CASSLSPSGSSETQYF. The CDR3 DNA reads TGTGCCAGCAGCTTGTCTCCCTCAGGGTCTTCAGAGACCCAGTACTTC.

CDR3 DNA sequence: TGTGCCAGCAGTCGCCTAGACAGAGCCCTGGGGCCCCAGCATTTT. Translated: CASSRLDRALGPQHF. The gene calls are TRBV2 and TRBJ1-5, with D perhaps matching TRBD1 (5 bases). The V and J ends lost 5 bases and 9 bases respectively, with 20 bases between them. The CDR3 has 15 residues. Germline CDR1 reads SNHLY; CDR2 reads FYNNEI. The entire variable domain, with the rest obtained from reference TRBV2 and TRBJ1-5, is as follows: EPEVTQTPSHQVTQMGQEVILRCVPISNHLYFYWYRQILGQKVEFLVSFYNNEISEKSEIFDDQFSVERPDGSNFTLKIRSTKLEDSAMYFCASSRLDRALGPQHFGDGTRLSIL.

The genes are TRBV25-1 and TRBJ2-1; 11 nucleotides line up with TRBD2. Germline V lookup: CDR1 MGHDK, CDR2 SYGVNS. The CDR3 loop spans 16 amino acids. The trim removed 5 bases at V and 5 bases at J, leaving 8 bases unmatched. The CDR3 DNA is TGTGCCAGCAGTAAGTTTAGCGGGAGGGCCGACAATGAGCAGTTCTTC. The encoded protein is CASSKFSGRADNEQFF. Based on the CDR3 plus reference TRBV25-1 and TRBJ2-1, the full variable domain is EADIYQTPRYLVIGTGKKITLECSQTMGHDKMYWYQQDPGMELHLIHYSYGVNSTEKGDLSSESTVSRIRTEHFPLTLESARPSHTSQYLCASSKFSGRADNEQFFGPGTRLTVL.

The V call is TRBV6-1, the J call TRBJ2-7; no firm D call. This CDR3 is 14 amino acids long. Trimming left V 5 bases short and J 3 bases short, with 14 bases between. Germline CDR1 and CDR2: MNHNS and SASEGT. The CDR3 is CASSHPPLFYEQYF. Written as DNA, the CDR3 is TGTGCCAGCAGTCATCCACCGCTATTCTACGAGCAGTACTTC.

The V call is TRBV4-3, the J call TRBJ2-5; D gene unclear. The J call could be wrong; TRBJ2-7 is a better fit for the DNA end. Germline assignment: CDR1 LGHNA and CDR2 YSLEER. The length of the CDR3 is 17 residues. The CDR3 loop reads CASSQDLGAGLSYEQYF. CDR3 nucleotides: TGCGCCAGCAGCCAAGATCTCGGCGCAGGCCTCTCCTACGAGCAGTACTTC.

The chain is built from TRBV5-5 and TRBJ1-2; 9 positions match TRBD1. J was trimmed by 5 bases and V by 4 bases; bases with no gene match: 12. From germline, CDR1 is SGHKS and CDR2 YYEKEE (reference sequence). This CDR3 comprises 16 residues. The CDR3 region is CASSQTAGQGIYGYTF. CDR3 nucleotides: TGTGCCAGCAGCCAGACCGCGGGACAGGGAATATATGGCTACACCTTC.

V gene TRBV29-1 combines with J gene TRBJ2-7; the D gene is possibly TRBD2 (6 bases). Germline CDR1 is SQVTM and CDR2 is ANQGSEA. The CDR3 has 13 residues. Trimming left V 5 bases short and J 2 bases short, with 13 bases between. In DNA, the CDR3 is TGCAGCGTTTACGGGAGTGGGGCCTACGAGCAGTACTTC. Translation gives CSVYGSGAYEQYF.

The gene calls are TRBV4-2 and TRBJ1-4, with D unresolved. Between the trimmed V and J ends, which lost 0 bases and 0 bases, there was a span of 8 bases. Germline CDR1 and CDR2: LGHNA and YNFKEQ. This CDR3 has 16 residues. In DNA form, the CDR3 reads TGTGCCAGCAGCCAAGATCCGTATGCAACTAATGAAAAACTGTTTTTT. The encoded protein is CASSQDPYATNEKLFF.

This clone was detected only once. V usage is TRBV7-2 and J usage is TRBJ2-3; perhaps TRBD2 as D (5 bases). Between the trimmed V and J ends, which lost 4 bases and 3 bases, there was a span of 14 bases. This CDR3 has 15 amino acids. Germline lookup yields CDR1 SGHTA and CDR2 FQGNSA. CDR3 nucleotides: TGTGCCAGCAGCTCCGATCGGAGGAATACAGATACGCAGTATTTT. It translates to CASSSDRRNTDTQYF.